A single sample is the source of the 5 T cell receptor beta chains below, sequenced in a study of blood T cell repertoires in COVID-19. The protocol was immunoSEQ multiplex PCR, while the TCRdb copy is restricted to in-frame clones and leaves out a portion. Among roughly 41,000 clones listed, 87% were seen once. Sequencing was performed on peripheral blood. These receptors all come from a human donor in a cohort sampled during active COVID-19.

This chain's CDR3 is CASSLAGGTDTQYF. CDR3 in DNA: TGTGCCAGTAGTCTGGCAGGGGGCACAGATACGCAGTATTTT. V is TRBV19 and J is TRBJ2-3, with D possibly matching TRBD1 (6 bases). The germline gives CDR1 LNHDA, CDR2 SQIVND (reference sequence). V lost 5 bases and J 1 base, leaving 10 bases between the germline ends. CDR3 length: 14 residues.

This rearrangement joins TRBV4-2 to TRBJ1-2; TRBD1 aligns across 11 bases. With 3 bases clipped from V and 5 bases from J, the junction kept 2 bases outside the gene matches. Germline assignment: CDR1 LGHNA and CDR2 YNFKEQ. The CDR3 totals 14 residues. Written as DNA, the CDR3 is TGTGCCAGCAGCCAGGGGACAGGGGGGTATGGCTACACCTTC. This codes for CASSQGTGGYGYTF.

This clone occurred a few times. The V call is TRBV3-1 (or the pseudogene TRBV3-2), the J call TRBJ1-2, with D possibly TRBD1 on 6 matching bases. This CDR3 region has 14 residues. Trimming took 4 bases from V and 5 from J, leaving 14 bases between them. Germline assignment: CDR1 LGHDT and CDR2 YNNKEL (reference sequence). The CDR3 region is CASSPRGARYGYTF. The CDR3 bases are TGTGCCAGCAGCCCCCGGGGGGCTAGATATGGCTACACCTTC.

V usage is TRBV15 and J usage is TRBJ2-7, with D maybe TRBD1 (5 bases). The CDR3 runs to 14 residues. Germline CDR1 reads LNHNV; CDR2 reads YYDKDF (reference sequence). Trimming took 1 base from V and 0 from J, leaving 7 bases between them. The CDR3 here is CATSRGQHSYEQYF. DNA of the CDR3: TGTGCCACCAGCAGAGGACAGCACTCCTACGAGCAGTACTTC.

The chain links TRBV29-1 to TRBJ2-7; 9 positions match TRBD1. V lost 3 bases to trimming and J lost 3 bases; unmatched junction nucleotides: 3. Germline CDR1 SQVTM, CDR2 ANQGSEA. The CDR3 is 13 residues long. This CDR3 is CSVESDRGYEQYF. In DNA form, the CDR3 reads TGCAGCGTTGAGTCGGACAGGGGCTACGAGCAGTACTTC.